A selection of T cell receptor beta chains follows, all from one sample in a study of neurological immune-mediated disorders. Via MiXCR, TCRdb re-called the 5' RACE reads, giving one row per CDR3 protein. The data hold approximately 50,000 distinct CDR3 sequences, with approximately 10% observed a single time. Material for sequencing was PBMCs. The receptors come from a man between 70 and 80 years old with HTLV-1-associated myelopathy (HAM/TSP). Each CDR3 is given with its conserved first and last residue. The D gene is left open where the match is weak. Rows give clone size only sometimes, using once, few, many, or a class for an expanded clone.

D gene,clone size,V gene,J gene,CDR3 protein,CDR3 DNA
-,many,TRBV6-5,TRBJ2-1,CASRRTATYNEQFF,TGTGCCAGCAGGAGGACAGCTACATACAATGAGCAGTTCTTC
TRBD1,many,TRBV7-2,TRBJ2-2,CASSIRRGTGYTGELFF,TGTGCCAGCAGCATTAGGAGGGGGACAGGGTACACCGGGGAGCTGTTTTTT
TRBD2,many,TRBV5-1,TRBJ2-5,CASSQLAGYQETQYF,TGCGCCAGCAGCCAGCTAGCGGGTTATCAAGAGACCCAGTACTTC
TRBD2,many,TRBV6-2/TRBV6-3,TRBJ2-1,CASSPGLSNEQFF,TGTGCCAGCAGTCCGGGACTATCCAATGAGCAGTTCTTC
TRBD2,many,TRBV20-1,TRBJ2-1,CSASSGTSGNEQFF,TGCAGTGCTAGCTCCGGGACTAGCGGAAATGAGCAGTTCTTC
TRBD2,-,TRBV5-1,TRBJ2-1,CASSLLAGGPNEQFF,TGCGCCAGCAGCTTACTAGCGGGAGGGCCGAATGAGCAGTTCTTC
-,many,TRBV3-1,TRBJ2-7,CASSQQYEQYF,TGTGCCAGCAGCCAACAGTACGAGCAGTACTTC
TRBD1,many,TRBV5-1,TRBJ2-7,CASSLQTGVYEQYF,TGCGCCAGCAGCTTGCAGACAGGGGTTTACGAGCAGTACTTC
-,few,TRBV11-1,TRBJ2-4,CASSLNTGNIQYF,TGTGCCAGCAGCCTGAATACGGGAAACATTCAGTACTTC
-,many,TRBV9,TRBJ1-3,CASGGQGSGNTIYF,TGTGCCAGCGGGGGGCAAGGATCTGGAAACACCATATATTTT
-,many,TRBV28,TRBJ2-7,CASSGRFEQYF,TGTGCCAGCAGTGGGCGGTTCGAGCAGTACTTC
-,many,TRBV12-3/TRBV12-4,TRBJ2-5,CASTGGTGTQYF,TGTGCCAGCACCGGGGGCACTGGGACCCAGTACTTC
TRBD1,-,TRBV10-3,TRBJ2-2,CATHGTGGTGELFF,TGTGCAACCCACGGGACAGGGGGGACCGGGGAGCTGTTTTTT
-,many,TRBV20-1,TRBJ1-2,CSASLGSGGYTF,TGCAGTGCTAGTTTGGGGTCAGGTGGCTACACCTTC
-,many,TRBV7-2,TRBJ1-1,CASSLAPSGVFF,TGTGCCAGCAGCTTAGCCCCGAGTGGGGTTTTCTTT
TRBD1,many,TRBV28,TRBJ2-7,CASIRTGGQYEQYF,TGTGCCAGCATTAGGACAGGGGGCCAATACGAGCAGTACTTC
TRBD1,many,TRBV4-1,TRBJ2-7,CASSQGQGSPRHSSEQYF,TGCGCCAGCAGCCAAGGACAGGGGAGTCCAAGACACTCCTCCGAGCAGTACTTC
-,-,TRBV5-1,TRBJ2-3,CASSSPSGTDTQYF,TGCGCCAGCAGCTCCCCTAGCGGCACAGATACGCAGTATTTT
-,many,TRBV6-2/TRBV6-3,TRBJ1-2,CASSPTETYGYTF,TGTGCCAGCAGCCCAACAGAAACCTATGGCTACACCTTC
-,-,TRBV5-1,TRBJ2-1,CASSLASPYNEQFF,TGCGCCAGCAGCTTAGCTAGCCCATACAATGAGCAGTTCTTC
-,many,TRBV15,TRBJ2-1,CATSRDHGGVGQFF,TGTGCCACCAGCAGAGATCATGGCGGGGTGGGGCAGTTCTTC
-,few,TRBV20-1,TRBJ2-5,CSARDYEETQYF,TGCAGTGCTAGAGACTACGAAGAGACCCAGTACTTC
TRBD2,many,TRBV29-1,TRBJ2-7,CSVELGGPFLDEQYF,TGCAGCGTTGAACTGGGAGGGCCATTCCTCGACGAGCAGTACTTC
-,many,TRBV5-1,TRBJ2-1,CASSRTRERYNEQFF,TGCGCCAGCAGCCGGACACGGGAGAGGTACAATGAGCAGTTCTTC